Listed here are 17 T cell receptor beta chains from one sample, sequenced in a study of cytomegalovirus exposure and HLA in healthy donors. The PCR contained 60 Vbeta and 13 Jbeta primers. Clones were sequenced by immunoSEQ multiplex PCR, and TCRdb holds only the in-frame ones, with some missing. In the table there are roughly 140,000 clones, about 75% of which are singletons. Material for sequencing was PBMCs. These TCRs come from a male donor in good health and CMV-seronegative.

The chain carries TRBV10-3 and TRBJ2-1; no definite D call. Trimming shortened V by 2 bases and J by 0 bases, and 17 bases separated the two germline ends. The CDR3 has 18 amino acids. Per the germline V gene, CDR1 is ENHRY and CDR2 is SYGVKD. In DNA, the CDR3 is TGTGCCATCAGTGAGCCCCCGCCAGCGATGAGCTCCTACAATGAGCAGTTCTTC. Its protein is CAISEPPPAMSSYNEQFF.

This clone came up once. The chain uses TRBV5-1 and TRBJ1-4; tentative D call: TRBD1 (6 bases). Germline loops: CDR1 SGHRS, CDR2 YFSETQ. Trimming left V 4 bases short and J 8 bases short, with 12 bases between. This CDR3 is built from 13 residues. The CDR3: CASSPGTLEKLFF. The CDR3 DNA reads as TGCGCCAGCAGCCCCGGGACACTCGAAAAACTGTTTTTT.

The chain uses TRBV19 and TRBJ2-1; TRBD1 aligns across 8 bases. This CDR3 is 15 amino acids long. V shed 5 bases, J shed 3 bases, and the junction held 6 bases outside the gene matches. Germline CDR1 is LNHDA and CDR2 is SQIVND (reference sequence). As DNA, the CDR3 is TGTGCCAGTAGTTCCGCAGGGGGCTTCTACAATGAGCAGTTCTTC. This gives the protein CASSSAGGFYNEQFF.

J is TRBJ2-5 and V is TRBV4-3; 9 bases map to TRBD1. With 4 bases clipped from V and 1 base from J, the junction kept 4 bases outside the gene matches. This CDR3 comprises 15 residues. Germline lookup yields CDR1 LGHNA and CDR2 YSLEER. CDR3 DNA sequence: TGCGCCAGCAGCCCCCAGGGACAGGGCCAAGAGACCCAGTACTTC. Protein sequence: CASSPQGQGQETQYF.

This chain connects TRBV4-2 to TRBJ2-7; 12 bases are a match to TRBD1. Losses at the gene ends were 6 bases for V and 5 bases for J; bases not matched to a gene: 8. The germline V gene encodes CDR1 LGHNA and CDR2 YNFKEQ. CDR3 length: 15 amino acids. The CDR3 coding sequence is TGTGCCAGCAGTCCTCCCGGGACAGGGGGCCACGAGCAGTACTTC. Protein: CASSPPGTGGHEQYF.

The chain employs TRBV19 and TRBJ1-1; 7 bases agree with TRBD1. CDR3 length equals 16 residues. The V segment lost 4 bases and the J segment 3 bases; nucleotides outside the gene matches: 11. Looked up from germline, CDR1 is LNHDA and CDR2 is SQIVND (reference sequence). In DNA, the CDR3 is TGTGCCAGTAGTAAAGACAGGGAAGGGTTGGACACTGAAGCTTTCTTT. Translating it yields CASSKDREGLDTEAFF. Full variable domain (rest looked up from reference TRBV19 and TRBJ1-1): DGGITQSPKYLFRKEGQNVTLSCEQNLNHDAMYWYRQDPGQGLRLIYYSQIVNDFQKGDIAEGYSVSREKKESFPLTVTSAQKNPTAFYLCASSKDREGLDTEAFFGQGTRLTVV.

This clone was counted a few times. The V call is TRBV7-6, the J call TRBJ2-1; 7 nucleotides align to TRBD2. Trimming at V came to 1 base and at J to 11 bases, leaving 8 bases not matched to a gene. There are 14 residues in the CDR3. Germline CDR1 reads SGHVS; CDR2 reads FNYEAQ. This chain's CDR3 is CASSLVTSEGQQFF. CDR3 in DNA: TGTGCCAGCAGCTTAGTAACTAGCGAGGGTCAGCAGTTCTTC.

The rearrangement uses TRBV7-9 and TRBJ2-2, with 10 bases matching TRBD2. This CDR3 has 17 amino acids. Losses at the gene ends were 1 base for V and 6 bases for J; bases not matched to a gene: 8. Germline V lookup: CDR1 SEHNR, CDR2 FQNEAQ (reference sequence). The CDR3 bases are TGTGCCAGCAGCTTAGTGTATGTAGCGGGAGGCGCCGGGGAGCTGTTTTTT. Translating gives CASSLVYVAGGAGELFF.

This clone showed up just once. V is TRBV9 and J is TRBJ2-5; TRBD2 agrees at 8 bases. The CDR3 contains 15 residues. Per germline, CDR1 SGDLS and CDR2 YYNGEE. The ends lost 0 bases at V and 1 base at J; junction bases unmatched: 2. For the CDR3, the DNA is TGTGCCAGCAGCGTAGGAGGGACTAGCCAAGAGACCCAGTACTTC. Translating it yields CASSVGGTSQETQYF.

This chain connects TRBV4-1 to TRBJ1-2; weak D call: TRBD1 (5 bases). CDR1 and CDR2 from the germline V gene are MGHRA and YSYEKL. V lost 0 bases and J 4 bases, leaving 15 bases between the germline ends. CDR3 length equals 16 residues. The CDR3: CASSQDLAGPFYGYTF. The CDR3 nucleotides read TGCGCCAGCAGCCAAGATCTTGCGGGGCCTTTCTATGGCTACACCTTC.

The V and J genes are TRBV28 and TRBJ2-3; D not certain. Trimming stripped 3 bases from V and 9 bases from J, with 7 bases between. The CDR3 runs to 11 residues. Germline assignment: CDR1 MDHEN and CDR2 SYDVKM. The CDR3 region has the DNA TGTGCCAGCAGTTTTGAGTACACGCAGTATTTT. It specifies CASSFEYTQYF.

The chain combines TRBV28 with TRBJ1-1; unclear D gene. Trimming removed 3 bases at V and 3 bases at J, with 11 bases between. Germline V lookup: CDR1 MDHEN, CDR2 SYDVKM. This CDR3 is 14 amino acids long. DNA for the CDR3: TGTGCCAGCAGTTTCGCGTCCCGGGACACTGAAGCTTTCTTT. Amino acid sequence: CASSFASRDTEAFF.

This rearrangement joins TRBV25-1 to TRBJ2-5; no clear D gene. V gave up 3 bases and J gave up 1 base, with 9 bases separating them. CDR3 length equals 14 residues. The germline gives CDR1 MGHDK, CDR2 SYGVNS. In DNA form, the CDR3 reads TGTGCCAGCAGTGAGCCAGGCAGCCAAGAGACCCAGTACTTC. This codes for CASSEPGSQETQYF.

This chain uses TRBV4-3 with TRBJ2-3; the match to TRBD2 covers 9 bases. V gave up 1 base and J gave up 6 bases; unmatched junction bases: 11. This CDR3 has 17 residues. CDR1 is LGHNA and CDR2 is YSLEER in the germline V gene. CDR3: CASSQGAAGGTADTQYF. CDR3 coding DNA: TGCGCCAGCAGCCAAGGCGCGGCGGGGGGGACGGCCGATACGCAGTATTTT.

The chain has TRBV25-1 and TRBJ1-2, with D tentatively TRBD1 (6 bases). V dropped 6 bases and J dropped 8 bases, with 13 bases sitting between them. The V gene's germline CDR1 is MGHDK and CDR2 SYGVNS. The CDR3 has 12 residues. The CDR3, as DNA: TGTGCCAGCAGAGTATCAGGGGAGGGCTACACCTTC. This encodes CASRVSGEGYTF.

The J gene is TRBJ1-1, the V gene TRBV5-1, with 9 bases matching TRBD1. From germline, CDR1 is SGHRS and CDR2 YFSETQ. J lost 7 bases, V lost 0 bases, and 4 bases had no gene match. The CDR3 has 14 residues. DNA for the CDR3: TGCGCCAGCAGCTTGGCCACAGGGGGCGGTGAAGCTTTCTTT. It yields the protein CASSLATGGGEAFF.

The V gene is TRBV2, the J gene TRBJ1-6; D perhaps matches TRBD1 (6 bases). The germline V gene has CDR1 SNHLY and CDR2 FYNNEI. The CDR3 totals 14 residues. V was trimmed by 8 bases and J by 6 bases, leaving 14 bases between them. CDR3 in amino acids: CASRSGTSNSPLHF. In DNA, the CDR3 is TGTGCCAGCCGCTCCGGGACAAGTAATTCACCCCTCCACTTT.